The clone carrying this T cell receptor beta chain was seen ten or more times. Alpha and beta chains were covered, as first-strand cDNA relied on TRAV- and TRBV-specific primers. TCR amplification ran approximately 20 PCR cycles using constant-region and V-primer adapter primers. TCRdb analysed the reads with MiXCR anew, one entry per CDR3 protein. The table has roughly 76,000 distinct CDR3 sequences, under 20% seen once. This specimen comes from a study of low-dose radiotherapy and immunotherapy resistance in tumors. Study-level information: With cycle 1 day 1 as the start, patients took oral aspirin 300 mg daily for four cycles.

Trimming took off 3 bases at V and 7 bases at J, with 12 bases between the two ends. Looked up from germline, CDR1 is MDHEN and CDR2 is SYDVKM. The CDR3 consists of 13 residues. The time point denotes: before trial treatment. The specimen comprised PBMCs, sampled before treatment. This sequence was found in a male donor with prostate cancer. This chain links TRBV28 with TRBJ1-2, with a weak D call TRBD1 (5 bases). The CDR3 sequence: CASSLGGYSGYTF. The CDR3 DNA is TGTGCCAGCAGTTTGGGGGGGTATAGTGGCTACACCTTC.